Listed below are T cell receptor beta chains from one sample, sequenced in a study of blood T cell repertoires in COVID-19. Measured with immunoSEQ multiplex PCR; TCRdb has only the in-frame clones, and not every one. The sample yields hundreds of thousands of clones, around 85% seen once. Sequencing input: peripheral blood. These TCRs come from a woman aged 18-29 years with acute or convalescent COVID-19. The CDR3 runs from the conserved cysteine through the conserved F or W. The order of the fields is CDR3 protein, CDR3 DNA, J gene, clone size, D gene, V gene. A D gene is named only where the DNA matches it firmly. For some rows the clone size is stated as once, few or many, or as a class when expanded; others skip it.

cdr3_aa: CASSQGESMGGAFF; cdr3_nt: TGTGCCAGCAGCCAAGGAGAAAGTATGGGGGGAGCTTTCTTT; j_call: TRBJ1-1; clone_size: many; d_call: .; v_call: TRBV3-1/TRBV3-2
cdr3_aa: CASSHGTEANYGYTF; cdr3_nt: TGTGCCAGCAGCCATGGGACAGAAGCTAACTATGGCTACACCTTC; j_call: TRBJ1-2; clone_size: once; d_call: TRBD1; v_call: TRBV9
cdr3_aa: CASRVSGVAYEQYF; cdr3_nt: TGCGCCAGCAGGGTTAGCGGGGTCGCCTACGAGCAGTACTTC; j_call: TRBJ2-7; clone_size: .; d_call: TRBD2; v_call: TRBV5-1
cdr3_aa: CASSFGTGGYNEQFF; cdr3_nt: TGTGCCAGCAGCTTCGGGACAGGGGGGTACAATGAGCAGTTCTTC; j_call: TRBJ2-1; clone_size: .; d_call: TRBD1; v_call: TRBV9
cdr3_aa: CASSPTGLNTEAFF; cdr3_nt: TGTGCCAGCAGTCCGACAGGGTTGAACACTGAAGCTTTCTTT; j_call: TRBJ1-1; clone_size: .; d_call: TRBD1; v_call: TRBV28
cdr3_aa: CASSQEAGDTQYF; cdr3_nt: TGTGCCAGCAGCCAAGAAGCTGGAGATACGCAGTATTTT; j_call: TRBJ2-3; clone_size: .; d_call: .; v_call: TRBV3-1/TRBV3-2
cdr3_aa: CASSEGPGNTEAFF; cdr3_nt: TGTGCCAGCAGTGAAGGTCCGGGGAACACTGAAGCTTTCTTT; j_call: TRBJ1-1; clone_size: once; d_call: .; v_call: TRBV2
cdr3_aa: CASSFRQGYTEAFF; cdr3_nt: TGTGCCAGCAGTTTTAGACAGGGGTACACTGAAGCTTTCTTT; j_call: TRBJ1-1; clone_size: .; d_call: TRBD1; v_call: TRBV6-5
cdr3_aa: CAWKLSGGAREQYF; cdr3_nt: TGTGCCTGGAAATTAAGCGGGGGGGCTCGGGAGCAGTACTTC; j_call: TRBJ2-7; clone_size: .; d_call: TRBD2; v_call: TRBV30
cdr3_aa: CASGGTSGFYEQYF; cdr3_nt: TGTGCCAGCGGGGGGACTAGCGGATTTTACGAGCAGTACTTC; j_call: TRBJ2-7; clone_size: .; d_call: TRBD2; v_call: TRBV6-5
cdr3_aa: CAWSVGTGRPEQYF; cdr3_nt: TGTGCCTGGAGTGTGGGGACAGGGCGGCCCGAGCAGTACTTC; j_call: TRBJ2-7; clone_size: .; d_call: TRBD1; v_call: TRBV30
cdr3_aa: CASSSEEGQPLGGYTF; cdr3_nt: TGTGCCAGTAGTTCTGAGGAGGGACAGCCCCTGGGGGGCTACACCTTC; j_call: TRBJ1-2; clone_size: .; d_call: TRBD1; v_call: TRBV19
cdr3_aa: CASSRAVGDEQYF; cdr3_nt: TGTGCCAGCAGCCGGGCCGTCGGGGACGAGCAGTACTTC; j_call: TRBJ2-7; clone_size: .; d_call: .; v_call: TRBV27
cdr3_aa: CASSSPSRLVSEQFF; cdr3_nt: TGTGCCAGCAGCTCCCCCTCCCGCCTAGTAAGTGAGCAGTTCTTC; j_call: TRBJ2-1; clone_size: few; d_call: .; v_call: TRBV7-9
cdr3_aa: CASSSGDGGKETQYF; cdr3_nt: TGTGCCAGCAGCTCCGGGGACGGGGGGAAAGAGACCCAGTACTTC; j_call: TRBJ2-5; clone_size: .; d_call: TRBD2; v_call: TRBV7-9
cdr3_aa: CASSTVGAPDTQYF; cdr3_nt: TGTGCCAGCTCTACAGTGGGCGCACCAGATACGCAGTATTTT; j_call: TRBJ2-3; clone_size: .; d_call: .; v_call: TRBV6-5
cdr3_aa: CASGVVNTEAFF; cdr3_nt: TGTGCCAGCGGGGTCGTGAACACTGAAGCTTTCTTT; j_call: TRBJ1-1; clone_size: .; d_call: .; v_call: TRBV5-3
cdr3_aa: CAWSVQAGGGAQYF; cdr3_nt: TGTGCCTGGAGTGTACAAGCGGGGGGTGGGGCCCAGTACTTC; j_call: TRBJ2-5; clone_size: .; d_call: TRBD2; v_call: TRBV30
cdr3_aa: CASSPAVETQYF; cdr3_nt: TGTGCCAGCTCCCCGGCGGTGGAGACCCAGTACTTC; j_call: TRBJ2-5; clone_size: .; d_call: .; v_call: TRBV12-3/TRBV12-4
cdr3_aa: CASARGGNQPQHF; cdr3_nt: TGTGCCAGCGCGCGGGGTGGCAATCAGCCCCAGCATTTT; j_call: TRBJ1-5; clone_size: .; d_call: .; v_call: TRBV27
cdr3_aa: CASSSTAYRLANYGYTF; cdr3_nt: TGCGCCAGCAGCTCGACGGCTTACAGACTAGCTAACTATGGCTACACCTTC; j_call: TRBJ1-2; clone_size: once; d_call: .; v_call: TRBV5-1
cdr3_aa: CASSPRQPNQAFF; cdr3_nt: TGTGCCAGCAGTCCCAGACAGCCCAACCAAGCTTTCTTT; j_call: TRBJ1-1; clone_size: .; d_call: .; v_call: TRBV6-5
cdr3_aa: CASSITEGNTIYF; cdr3_nt: TGTGCCAGCAGTATTACAGAAGGAAACACCATATATTTT; j_call: TRBJ1-3; clone_size: .; d_call: .; v_call: TRBV6-5
cdr3_aa: CASSQDPYLLPQGGDSYEQYF; cdr3_nt: TGTGCCAGCAGCCAAGATCCCTACTTACTCCCACAGGGGGGCGACTCCTACGAGCAGTACTTC; j_call: TRBJ2-7; clone_size: .; d_call: TRBD1; v_call: TRBV14
cdr3_aa: CASSRHGQEDGYTF; cdr3_nt: TGTGCCAGCAGCCGCCATGGACAGGAGGATGGCTACACCTTC; j_call: TRBJ1-2; clone_size: .; d_call: TRBD1; v_call: TRBV7-8
cdr3_aa: CASSVGTGDYYGYTF; cdr3_nt: TGTGCCAGCAGCGTAGGGACAGGGGATTACTATGGCTACACCTTC; j_call: TRBJ1-2; clone_size: .; d_call: TRBD1; v_call: TRBV9
cdr3_aa: CASSPVLGLTNYGYTF; cdr3_nt: TGTGCCAGCAGCCCGGTTCTGGGGCTGACTAACTATGGCTACACCTTC; j_call: TRBJ1-2; clone_size: .; d_call: .; v_call: TRBV5-4
cdr3_aa: CASSYGLGTGNTEAFF; cdr3_nt: TGTGCCAGCAGTTACGGACTAGGGACGGGGAACACTGAAGCTTTCTTT; j_call: TRBJ1-1; clone_size: .; d_call: .; v_call: TRBV6-5
cdr3_aa: CASSYSITGYYGYTF; cdr3_nt: TGTGCCAGCAGTTACTCGATCACAGGGTACTATGGCTACACCTTC; j_call: TRBJ1-2; clone_size: few; d_call: .; v_call: TRBV6-5
cdr3_aa: CAWSGPGGEKLFF; cdr3_nt: TGTGCCTGGAGTGGACCTGGAGGTGAAAAACTGTTTTTT; j_call: TRBJ1-4; clone_size: .; d_call: .; v_call: TRBV30
cdr3_aa: CASTKNSGGYQETQYF; cdr3_nt: TGTGCCAGCACTAAAAACAGCGGGGGTTACCAAGAGACCCAGTACTTC; j_call: TRBJ2-5; clone_size: .; d_call: TRBD2; v_call: TRBV25-1
cdr3_aa: CASSLLTAPAYYGYTF; cdr3_nt: TGTGCCAGCAGCTTGTTGACAGCACCGGCCTACTATGGCTACACCTTC; j_call: TRBJ1-2; clone_size: .; d_call: .; v_call: TRBV5-6
cdr3_aa: CASSFPRTGMYEQYF; cdr3_nt: TGTGCCAGCAGTTTCCCCAGGACAGGGATGTACGAGCAGTACTTC; j_call: TRBJ2-7; clone_size: .; d_call: TRBD1; v_call: TRBV28
cdr3_aa: CASSRIPGDEQYF; cdr3_nt: TGTGCCAGCAGTCGGATCCCGGGGGACGAGCAGTACTTC; j_call: TRBJ2-7; clone_size: .; d_call: .; v_call: TRBV2
cdr3_aa: CASSGEAKRGGREYNEQFF; cdr3_nt: TGTGCCAGCAGCGGGGAGGCCAAGCGGGGGGGCCGGGAGTACAATGAGCAGTTCTTC; j_call: TRBJ2-1; clone_size: .; d_call: TRBD2; v_call: TRBV7-2
cdr3_aa: CASSLDRGREAFF; cdr3_nt: TGTGCCAGCAGCTTGGACAGGGGGCGAGAGGCTTTCTTT; j_call: TRBJ1-1; clone_size: .; d_call: TRBD1; v_call: TRBV5-6
cdr3_aa: CASSHRDQGTQYF; cdr3_nt: TGTGCCAGCAGCCACAGAGACCAGGGGACCCAGTACTTC; j_call: TRBJ2-5; clone_size: .; d_call: .; v_call: TRBV5-5
cdr3_aa: CASSDGRRSDEKLFF; cdr3_nt: TGTGCCAGCAGTGACGGGAGGCGGTCCGATGAAAAACTGTTTTTT; j_call: TRBJ1-4; clone_size: .; d_call: .; v_call: TRBV2
cdr3_aa: CASSSDSYYNEQFF; cdr3_nt: TGTGCCAGCAGCTCCGACAGTTATTACAATGAGCAGTTCTTC; j_call: TRBJ2-1; clone_size: .; d_call: .; v_call: TRBV7-2
cdr3_aa: CASSNPGTGYEKLFF; cdr3_nt: TGTGCCAGCAGCAACCCCGGGACAGGGTATGAAAAACTGTTTTTT; j_call: TRBJ1-4; clone_size: once; d_call: TRBD1; v_call: TRBV6-2/TRBV6-3
cdr3_aa: CASSLSGAAYNEQFF; cdr3_nt: TGCGCCAGCAGCTTGTCGGGAGCGGCCTACAATGAGCAGTTCTTC; j_call: TRBJ2-1; clone_size: .; d_call: .; v_call: TRBV5-1
cdr3_aa: CASSANAGGPQTQYF; cdr3_nt: TGTGCCAGCAGCGCCAACGCGGGGGGGCCACAGACCCAGTACTTC; j_call: TRBJ2-5; clone_size: .; d_call: TRBD2; v_call: TRBV9
cdr3_aa: CASSLVGQGPYNEQFF; cdr3_nt: TGTGCCAGCAGCTTGGTCGGACAGGGCCCCTACAATGAGCAGTTCTTC; j_call: TRBJ2-1; clone_size: .; d_call: TRBD1; v_call: TRBV5-6
cdr3_aa: CASTLGTGGFDEQFF; cdr3_nt: TGTGCCAGTACCCTGGGGACAGGGGGTTTCGATGAGCAGTTCTTC; j_call: TRBJ2-1; clone_size: .; d_call: TRBD1; v_call: TRBV19
cdr3_aa: CASSVGQTTGELFF; cdr3_nt: TGTGCCAGTAGTGTAGGACAGACCACCGGGGAGCTGTTTTTT; j_call: TRBJ2-2; clone_size: .; d_call: .; v_call: TRBV19
cdr3_aa: CASSSDSGSYNEQFF; cdr3_nt: TGTGCCAGCAGCTCGGATAGCGGGAGCTACAATGAGCAGTTCTTC; j_call: TRBJ2-1; clone_size: .; d_call: TRBD2; v_call: TRBV9
cdr3_aa: CASSEARAAGNTEAFF; cdr3_nt: TGTGCCAGCAGTGAAGCGCGGGCCGCAGGGAACACTGAAGCTTTCTTT; j_call: TRBJ1-1; clone_size: .; d_call: .; v_call: TRBV2
cdr3_aa: CASSHTSGSYEQYF; cdr3_nt: TGTGCCAGCAGCCATACTAGCGGCTCCTACGAGCAGTACTTC; j_call: TRBJ2-7; clone_size: few; d_call: TRBD2; v_call: TRBV5-6
cdr3_aa: CASWVAGSDTQYF; cdr3_nt: TGCGCCAGCTGGGTAGCGGGGTCAGATACGCAGTATTTT; j_call: TRBJ2-3; clone_size: .; d_call: TRBD2; v_call: TRBV5-1
cdr3_aa: CASSPARQSYEQYF; cdr3_nt: TGTGCCAGCAGTCCGGCTAGACAGTCCTACGAGCAGTACTTC; j_call: TRBJ2-7; clone_size: .; d_call: .; v_call: TRBV27
cdr3_aa: CASRDGLGDRNTGELFF; cdr3_nt: TGTGCCAGCAGGGATGGGTTGGGCGACCGAAACACCGGGGAGCTGTTTTTT; j_call: TRBJ2-2; clone_size: .; d_call: .; v_call: TRBV7-9
cdr3_aa: CASSRDLKETQYF; cdr3_nt: TGTGCCAGCAGCCGGGACTTAAAAGAGACCCAGTACTTC; j_call: TRBJ2-5; clone_size: .; d_call: .; v_call: TRBV5-8
cdr3_aa: CASSYEGGGGAGPQYF; cdr3_nt: TGTGCCAGCAGTTACGAGGGAGGCGGGGGGGCCGGGCCCCAGTACTTC; j_call: TRBJ2-5; clone_size: .; d_call: TRBD2; v_call: TRBV6-5
cdr3_aa: CASSSFSTDTQYF; cdr3_nt: TGTGCCAGCAGTTCGTTTAGTACAGATACGCAGTATTTT; j_call: TRBJ2-3; clone_size: once; d_call: .; v_call: TRBV6-4
cdr3_aa: CASSFVCRACTEAFF; cdr3_nt: TGCGCCAGCAGCTTCGTTTGCAGGGCCTGCACTGAAGCTTTCTTT; j_call: TRBJ1-1; clone_size: .; d_call: .; v_call: TRBV5-1